These 17 T cell receptor beta chains originate from one sample sequenced in a study of cytomegalovirus exposure and HLA in healthy donors. Sequenced by immunoSEQ multiplex PCR; TCRdb stores in-frame clones only, minus some. Here the sample spans approximately 220,000 clones, over 80% being singletons. The sequenced sample was PBMCs. The receptors were sampled from a woman aged 18-29 years in good health and CMV-seronegative.

The chain links TRBV29-1 to TRBJ1-1; the match to TRBD1 covers 8 bases. Unmatched junction bases numbered 7, after V lost 6 bases and J lost 1 base. Germline CDR1 SQVTM, CDR2 ANQGSEA. The CDR3 covers 14 residues. DNA for the CDR3: TGCAGCGTAGACCGACAGGGGCCGAACACTGAAGCTTTCTTT. Protein: CSVDRQGPNTEAFF. Drawing the rest from reference TRBV29-1 and TRBJ1-1, the complete variable domain is SAVISQKPSRDICQRGTSLTIQCQVDSQVTMMFWYRQQPGQSLTLIATANQGSEATYESGFVIDKFPISRPNLTFSTLTVSNMSPEDSSIYLCSVDRQGPNTEAFFGQGTRLTVV.

This chain links TRBV12-5 with TRBJ2-1, with 13 nucleotides matching TRBD2. The germline V gene has CDR1 LGHNT and CDR2 FRNRAP. The ends lost 7 bases at V and 6 bases at J; junction bases unmatched: 18. The CDR3 loop spans 19 amino acids. CDR3: CASARGNRTSGRGVNEQFF. The DNA for the CDR3 is TGTGCTAGTGCTAGGGGAAACCGGACTAGCGGGAGAGGAGTCAATGAGCAGTTCTTC.

The chain couples TRBV5-1 to TRBJ2-2, with a possible D match to TRBD2 (5 bases). With 5 bases removed from V and 1 base from J, the gap between germline ends came to 9 bases. Germline assignment: CDR1 SGHRS and CDR2 YFSETQ. This CDR3 region has 14 residues. CDR3 bases: TGCGCCAGCAGGCGGGCCTTGAACACCGGGGAGCTGTTTTTT. Encoded protein: CASRRALNTGELFF.

This clone appeared a single time. The chain employs TRBV30 and TRBJ2-5; weak D call: TRBD1 (5 bases). There are 14 residues in the CDR3. V lost 7 bases to trimming and J lost 4 bases, with 19 bases between them. Germline CDR1 is GTSNPN and CDR2 is SVGIG (reference sequence). The CDR3: CASETAGSLETQYF. The CDR3 nucleotides read TGTGCCTCGGAAACCGCAGGGTCACTAGAGACCCAGTACTTC. Complete variable domain (other parts from reference TRBV30 and TRBJ2-5): SQTIHQWPATLVQPVGSPLSLECTVEGTSNPNLYWYRQAAGRGLQLLFYSVGIGQISSEVPQNLSASRPQDRQFILSSKKLLLSDSGFYLCASETAGSLETQYFGPGTRLLVL.

This chain joins TRBV29-1 and TRBJ2-3, with 7 nucleotides matching TRBD2. The CDR3 is 13 amino acids. Unmatched junction bases numbered 4, after V lost 2 bases and J lost 5 bases. Germline CDR1 SQVTM, CDR2 ANQGSEA. The CDR3 DNA sequence: TGCAGCGTTGAATCGGGAGGTAGAGATACGCAGTATTTT. Its protein is CSVESGGRDTQYF.

This clone was seen once. The J gene is TRBJ1-4, the V gene TRBV19; 7 nucleotides match TRBD1. Per the germline V gene, CDR1 is LNHDA and CDR2 is SQIVND (reference sequence). J lost 5 bases, V lost 6 bases, and 6 bases had no gene match. The CDR3 totals 14 residues. The CDR3 protein is CASSLETGNEKLFF. In nucleotides, the CDR3 is TGTGCCAGTAGCCTTGAGACAGGGAATGAAAAACTGTTTTTT. Looking up the rest from reference TRBV19 and TRBJ1-4 gives the full variable domain: DGGITQSPKYLFRKEGQNVTLSCEQNLNHDAMYWYRQDPGQGLRLIYYSQIVNDFQKGDIAEGYSVSREKKESFPLTVTSAQKNPTAFYLCASSLETGNEKLFFGSGTQLSVL.

CDR3 in amino acids: CAWSVAGFMNTEAFF. The CDR3 DNA is TGTGCCTGGAGTGTGGCAGGTTTCATGAACACTGAAGCTTTCTTT. The chain is built from TRBV30 and TRBJ1-1; D unresolved. The germline CDR1 and CDR2 sequences are GTSNPN and SVGIG (reference sequence). V was trimmed by 0 bases and J by 0 bases, leaving 11 bases between them. The CDR3 length is 15 residues.

This chain uses TRBV28 with TRBJ2-7; 8 positions match TRBD2. V was pared by 3 bases and J by 12 bases, with 7 bases of the junction left unmatched. Germline CDR1 reads MDHEN; CDR2 reads SYDVKM. The CDR3 spans 12 residues. In DNA, the CDR3 is TGTGCCAGCAGTTTGGTGGCGGGAGGCCCGTACTTC. It translates to CASSLVAGGPYF.

The gene calls are TRBV27 and TRBJ2-5; D unclear. The length of the CDR3 is 14 residues. Germline CDR1 MNHEY, CDR2 SMNVEV (reference sequence). V lost 4 bases and J lost 2, with 11 bases in between. The CDR3 sequence is CASSSRLRQETQYF. Here the CDR3 DNA reads TGTGCCAGCAGTTCCCGACTTAGGCAAGAGACCCAGTACTTC.

The genes are TRBV9 and TRBJ2-2, with 12 bases fitting TRBD2. J lost 5 bases, V lost 5 bases, and 1 base had no gene match. Germline V gene lookup returns CDR1 SGDLS and CDR2 YYNGEE. The length of the CDR3 is 14 residues. CDR3 sequence: CASRGLAGTGELFF. The CDR3 bases are TGTGCCAGCAGAGGACTAGCGGGGACCGGGGAGCTGTTTTTT.

This rearrangement joins TRBV13 to TRBJ2-1; maybe TRBD2 (5 bases). Germline V gene sequence: CDR1 PRHDT, CDR2 FYEKMQ (reference sequence). With 5 bases removed from V and 6 bases from J, the gap between germline ends came to 17 bases. This CDR3 is built from 15 residues. The DNA for the CDR3 is TGTGCCAGCAGCCACCTGGGCGGGCAACGCAATGAGCAGTTCTTC. Encoded protein: CASSHLGGQRNEQFF.

This chain joins TRBV5-1 and TRBJ2-5; D may be TRBD2 (6 bases). CDR3 size: 16 residues. Trimming removed 1 base from V and 5 bases from J, with 18 bases in between. Germline CDR1 and CDR2: SGHRS and YFSETQ. The CDR3 DNA reads TGCGCCAGCAGCTTGTCCAGGGCGGGGTACGGGGAGACCCAGTACTTC. Translated, it gives CASSLSRAGYGETQYF.

V usage is TRBV5-1 and J usage is TRBJ2-1; 11 bases fit TRBD2. The J segment lost 5 bases and the V segment lost 2 bases, leaving 6 bases of the junction unmatched. The germline gives CDR1 SGHRS, CDR2 YFSETQ. The CDR3 is made up of 16 amino acids. The CDR3 reads CASSLKTSGKNNEQFF. The CDR3 nucleotides read TGCGCCAGCAGCTTAAAGACTAGCGGGAAAAACAATGAGCAGTTCTTC.

V and J are TRBV7-6 and TRBJ2-2; 11 bases fit TRBD2. V dropped 5 bases and J dropped 3; count of bases not matched to a gene: 5. Per germline, CDR1 SGHVS and CDR2 FNYEAQ. This CDR3 contains 16 residues. Written as DNA, the CDR3 is TGTGCCAGCAGCCGCGGGACTAGCGGATACACCGGGGAGCTGTTTTTT. It is translated as CASSRGTSGYTGELFF.

This chain joins TRBV5-4 and TRBJ2-7; unclear D gene. The germline gives CDR1 SGHNT, CDR2 YYREEE (reference sequence). The CDR3 length is 13 residues. V lost 3 bases and J 2 bases, leaving 9 bases between the germline ends. The CDR3 DNA sequence: TGTGCCAGCAGCTCGTCTACCGCCTACGAGCAGTACTTC. Protein product: CASSSSTAYEQYF.

The chain couples TRBV6-5 to TRBJ1-2; the match to TRBD1 covers 11 bases. The V segment lost 5 bases and the J segment 1 base; nucleotides outside the gene matches: 3. The CDR3 contains 15 residues. Germline-derived CDR1 and CDR2 are MNHEY and SVGAGI. CDR3 nucleotide sequence: TGTGCCAGCAGTCGCGGGACAGGGGGTAACTATGGCTACACCTTC. Translating gives CASSRGTGGNYGYTF.

The genes are TRBV5-1 and TRBJ2-5; tentative D call: TRBD1 (6 bases). Germline lookup yields CDR1 SGHRS and CDR2 YFSETQ. The CDR3 is made up of 15 amino acids. The V and J ends lost 6 bases and 2 bases respectively, with 17 bases between them. The CDR3 loop reads CASNLDRNLQETQYF. The DNA of the CDR3 is TGCGCCAGCAACCTAGACAGGAACTTACAAGAGACCCAGTACTTC.